A single count supports the clone carrying this TCR beta chain. One end of the junction does not line up with germline, which may come from a read error. The data are from a study of blood T cell repertoires in COVID-19. Overall study context: Samples came from the United States, Italy and Spain, spanning acute and convalescent COVID-19.

The CDR3 extends over 12 amino acids. The V gene's germline CDR1 is SNHLY and CDR2 FYNNEI. Participant-given clinical history determined each cohort assignment. A COVID-19 case had been met by exposed participants during the 2 weeks before study entry. This table comes from immunoSEQ multiplex PCR, and its TCRdb copy is limited to in-frame clones, with some not included. This sample has under 400,000 clones, with about 88% found just once. The chain combines TRBV2 with TRBJ2-7; 10 nucleotides match TRBD2. Sequenced: PBMCs or T cells enriched from blood (not recorded which). This sequence was found in a woman in her 30s who had been exposed to COVID-19. CDR3 DNA sequence: TGTGCCAGCAGTGAAGAGCGGGAGGGCCAATCTTTC. Translating it yields CASSEEREGQSF.